The 21 T cell receptor beta chains below come from one sample, sequenced in a study of T-cell reconstitution after alpha-beta-depleted transplantation in children. This sample's TCRbeta library carried unique molecular identifier barcodes. Using its own MiXCR run on the PCR reads, TCRdb lists one record per CDR3 protein. The sample has around 370,000 distinct CDR3 sequences; about a tenth are singletons. The sequences come from PBMCs from the stem cell graft donor, collected from the stem cell graft. These receptor sequences come from a human donor who donated a stem cell graft to a child with acute lymphoblastic leukemia.

This clonotype was picked up a small number of times. The V gene is TRBV5-6, the J gene TRBJ2-3, with TRBD2 matching over 14 bases. Germline values: CDR1 SGHDT, CDR2 YYEEEE. Trimming took 3 bases from V and 1 from J; bases not matched to a gene: 7. The CDR3 covers 18 residues. The CDR3 region is CASSWGLAGEWGTDTQYF. The CDR3 DNA reads as TGTGCCAGCAGCTGGGGACTAGCGGGAGAGTGGGGCACAGATACGCAGTATTTT.

This clonotype was picked up a small number of times. The rearrangement joins TRBV4-1 to TRBJ2-5; TRBD2 is a possible D gene (6 bases). Germline V gene lookup returns CDR1 MGHRA and CDR2 YSYEKL. Between the trimmed V and J ends, which lost 1 base and 5 bases, there was a span of 23 bases. The CDR3 is 18 amino acids. CDR3 amino acids: CASSQGPGWRRVGETQYF. Here the CDR3 DNA reads TGCGCCAGCAGCCAAGGCCCCGGCTGGAGGAGGGTTGGGGAGACCCAGTACTTC.

This clonotype has ten or more counts. The rearrangement links TRBV4-3 to TRBJ1-4; no firm D call. In germline, CDR1 is LGHNA, CDR2 YSLEER. CDR3 length: 14 residues. V dropped 0 bases and J dropped 4 bases, with 6 bases sitting between them. CDR3 nucleotides: TGCGCCAGCAGCCAAGATCCTTATAATGAAAAACTGTTTTTT. Protein: CASSQDPYNEKLFF.

The rearrangement joins TRBV12-3 or TRBV12-4 to TRBJ1-3; D not certain. The CDR3 totals 14 residues. V lost 1 base and J lost 0, with 4 bases in between. DNA for the CDR3: TGTGCCAGCAGTTTAGGACCCTCTGGAAACACCATATATTTT. Its translation is CASSLGPSGNTIYF.

As to this clonotype: A much larger clone lies one base from this, so it may be a read error. J is TRBJ2-1 and V is TRBV7-6, with TRBD1 matching 7 bases. The CDR3 spans 13 residues. J lost 4 bases, V lost 5 bases, and 2 bases had no gene match. Germline V CDR1 and CDR2: SGHVS, FNYEAQ. CDR3 sequence reads: CASSADRYNEQFF. CDR3 coding DNA: TGTGCCAGCAGCGCGGACAGGTACAATGAGCAGTTCTTC.

The genes are TRBV4-3 and TRBJ2-1; 10 bases line up with TRBD2. CDR3 length equals 16 residues. Germline loops: CDR1 LGHNA, CDR2 YSLEER. V dropped 0 bases and J dropped 8; count of bases not matched to a gene: 7. CDR3 sequence: CASSQDPLAGVHEQFF. DNA for the CDR3: TGCGCCAGCAGCCAAGATCCGCTAGCGGGAGTACATGAGCAGTTCTTC.

This clonotype was recorded at least ten times. CDR3 region: CASSQGLAEYEQYF. The DNA of the CDR3 is TGCGCCAGCAGCCAAGGACTAGCGGAATACGAGCAGTACTTC. The genes are TRBV4-3 and TRBJ2-7, with 9 nucleotides matching TRBD2. Trimming cost V 1 base and J 4 bases; bases outside gene matches: 2. The germline CDR1 and CDR2 sequences are LGHNA and YSLEER. CDR3 length equals 14 residues.

This clonotype was counted only a few times. The rearrangement uses TRBV28 and TRBJ2-1; D remains ambiguous. Germline V gene sequence: CDR1 MDHEN, CDR2 SYDVKM. Between the trimmed V and J ends, which lost 4 bases and 5 bases, there was a span of 15 bases. The CDR3 loop spans 15 amino acids. CDR3 DNA: TGTGCCAGCAGTTCTAGGCCAGTTTTCGACAATGAGCAGTTCTTC. The encoded protein is CASSSRPVFDNEQFF.

This clonotype showed up many times. The chain carries TRBV27 and TRBJ2-7, with D maybe TRBD1 (5 bases). Trimming removed 2 bases from V and 3 bases from J, with 11 bases in between. CDR1 MNHEY and CDR2 SMNVEV come from the germline V gene (reference sequence). There are 14 residues in the CDR3. Here the CDR3 DNA reads TGTGCCAGCAGTTTAGGGCAGGGCTACTACGAGCAGTACTTC. Translated, it gives CASSLGQGYYEQYF.

This clonotype appeared a few times. V and J are TRBV6-2 or TRBV6-3 and TRBJ2-1; D uncertain. The V gene lost 0 bases and the J gene lost 8 bases, with 8 bases spanning the gap. From germline, CDR1 is MNHEY and CDR2 SVGEGT. The CDR3 totals 13 residues. The CDR3 reads CASSYSNVHEQFF. The DNA of the CDR3 is TGTGCCAGCAGTTACTCAAACGTCCATGAGCAGTTCTTC.

This clonotype was picked up many times. The chain links TRBV7-6 to TRBJ2-7, with D unresolved. Trimming removed 1 base from V and 7 bases from J, with 8 bases in between. CDR3 length: 12 amino acids. Germline CDR1 and CDR2: SGHVS and FNYEAQ. The CDR3 nucleotides read TGTGCCAGCAGCTTAGAGGCGTCTGAGCAGTACTTC. Its protein is CASSLEASEQYF. The variable domain in full, completed from reference TRBV7-6 and TRBJ2-7, reads GAGVSQSPRYKVTKRGQDVALRCDPISGHVSLYWYRQALGQGPEFLTYFNYEAQQDKSGLPNDRFSAERPEGSISTLTIQRTEQRDSAMYRCASSLEASEQYFGPGTRLTVT.

V is TRBV27 and J is TRBJ2-7; D remains ambiguous. Trimming shortened V by 7 bases and J by 2 bases, and 15 bases separated the two germline ends. Germline CDR1 MNHEY, CDR2 SMNVEV (reference sequence). CDR3 length equals 14 residues. The CDR3 here is CASTPDFRTYEQYF. The CDR3 bases are TGTGCCAGCACCCCGGATTTTCGAACCTACGAGCAGTACTTC.

This clonotype was detected only a few times. J is TRBJ2-4 and V is TRBV7-9, with TRBD2 matching 10 bases. There are 16 residues in the CDR3. The trim removed 2 bases at V and 7 bases at J, leaving 8 bases unmatched. The germline gives CDR1 SEHNR, CDR2 FQNEAQ (reference sequence). This CDR3 reads CASSLSTSGIVNIQYF. The CDR3 DNA is TGTGCCAGCAGCTTAAGCACTAGCGGGATTGTCAACATTCAGTACTTC.

This chain joins TRBV28 and TRBJ1-1; the D gene is possibly TRBD1 (6 bases). Germline CDR1 reads MDHEN; CDR2 reads SYDVKM. Trimming cost V 7 bases and J 1 base, with 10 bases left between them. The CDR3 has 13 residues. CDR3 region: CASKTGWNTEAFF. In DNA form, the CDR3 reads TGTGCCAGCAAAACAGGGTGGAACACTGAAGCTTTCTTT.

This clonotype was seen only a few times. CDR3 sequence (DNA): TGCAGCGTTGAATATGGGAACACTGAAGCTTTCTTT. Translation gives CSVEYGNTEAFF. This chain connects TRBV29-1 to TRBJ1-1; D is unresolved. The CDR3 is 12 residues long. The V end lost 2 bases, the J end lost 1 base, and 5 bases lay between the germline ends. In germline, CDR1 is SQVTM, CDR2 ANQGSEA.

This clonotype has only a few counts. As DNA, the CDR3 is TGTGCCAGCAGCTCCCGGGACTCCCTGATGGCTCAGAAAGAGACCCAGTACTTC. Its protein product is CASSSRDSLMAQKETQYF. The V and J genes are TRBV5-6 and TRBJ2-5; possible D gene TRBD2, 6 bases. The V gene's germline CDR1 is SGHDT and CDR2 YYEEEE. The CDR3 sequence is 18 residues long. Trimming pared 3 bases from V and 3 bases from J, leaving 24 bases between. Complete variable domain (other parts from reference TRBV5-6 and TRBJ2-5): DAGVTQSPTHLIKTRGQQVTLRCSPKSGHDTVSWYQQALGQGPQFIFQYYEEEERQRGNFPDRFSGHQFPNYSSELNVNALLLGDSALYLCASSSRDSLMAQKETQYFGPGTRLLVL.

The chain has TRBV6-2 or TRBV6-3 and TRBJ1-1, with TRBD1 identical over 7 bases. Unmatched junction bases numbered 11, after V lost 4 bases and J lost 0 bases. Germline CDR1 reads MNHEY; CDR2 reads SVGEGT. The CDR3 is 17 amino acids. The CDR3 spells CASSSGQRTTMNTEAFF. The CDR3 coding sequence is TGTGCCAGCAGTTCGGGACAGAGAACAACCATGAACACTGAAGCTTTCTTT.

This clonotype was picked up a small number of times. The gene calls are TRBV20-1 and TRBJ2-7, with 11 nucleotides matching TRBD1. Germline V gene sequence: CDR1 DFQATT, CDR2 SNEGSKA (reference sequence). The CDR3 has 13 amino acids. The junction had 4 bases not matched to a gene; V was cut back by 6 bases and J by 3 bases. The CDR3 DNA is TGCAGTGCCTACGGGACAGGGGGCTACGAGCAGTACTTC. This gives the protein CSAYGTGGYEQYF.

The V call is TRBV29-1, the J call TRBJ2-1; D is undetermined. The CDR3 has 13 residues. V was clipped by 4 bases and J by 9 bases, with 16 bases between them. Germline CDR1 SQVTM, CDR2 ANQGSEA. As DNA, the CDR3 is TGCAGCGTTGTGCCACCCCCTCGGCTTGAGCAGTTCTTC. Translation gives CSVVPPPRLEQFF.

The rearrangement links TRBV7-9 to TRBJ2-4; no definite D call. CDR1 is SEHNR, CDR2 FQNEAQ, per germline (reference sequence). The CDR3 runs to 15 residues. Trimming left V 5 bases short and J 6 bases short, with 17 bases between. CDR3 region: CASSPGFVAINIQYF. CDR3 nucleotide sequence: TGTGCCAGCAGCCCCGGGTTCGTGGCAATAAACATTCAGTACTTC. Variable domain in full (rest from reference TRBV7-9 and TRBJ2-4): DTGVSQNPRHKITKRGQNVTFRCDPISEHNRLYWYRQTLGQGPEFLTYFQNEAQLEKSRLLSDRFSAERPKGSFSTLEIQRTEQGDSAMYLCASSPGFVAINIQYFGAGTRLSVL.

The CDR3 DNA reads as TGTGCCAGCAGTTCCACCCTGGGGACTACCCCCAGAAATGAGCAGTTCTTC. This gives the protein CASSSTLGTTPRNEQFF. The V and J genes are TRBV28 and TRBJ2-1; TRBD2 matches at 7 bases. CDR3 length equals 17 residues. Per the germline V gene, CDR1 is MDHEN and CDR2 is SYDVKM. Trimming removed 4 bases from V and 7 bases from J; junction bases left unmatched: 16.